These 9 T cell receptor beta chains came from one sample sequenced in a study of cytomegalovirus exposure and HLA in healthy donors (dated by TCRdb to about 2017). To prepare the library, the immunoSEQ multiplex PCR assay was applied. For the multiplex PCR, a mixture combining 60 forward primers for TCR Vbeta segments and 13 reverse primers for TCR Jbeta segments was used. TCRdb provides this immuneACCESS table in a form limited to in-frame rearrangements. Some clones are lacking; in checked studies, under half of them reflect an unresolved V gene, and why the rest are absent is not known. Across this sample there are about 140,000 clones, with approximately 80% seen only once. Of the sample, approximately 2% is held by the ten largest clones. The specimen was PBMCs. The receptors here all came from a man aged 40-49 years in good health and CMV-seronegative.

The gene calls are TRBV18 and TRBJ2-2, with D possibly being TRBD1 (5 bases). The germline gives CDR1 KGHSH, CDR2 LQKENI. Trimming removed 2 bases at V and 1 base at J, with 11 bases between. This CDR3 comprises 16 residues. Written as DNA, the CDR3 is TGTGCCAGCTCACCAAGTAGGCAGGGGAACACCGGGGAGCTGTTTTTT. Translation: CASSPSRQGNTGELFF. Combining the CDR3 with reference TRBV18 and TRBJ2-2 gives the whole variable domain NAGVMQNPRHLVRRRGQEARLRCSPMKGHSHVYWYRQLPEEGLKFMVYLQKENIIDESGMPKERFSAEFPKEGPSILRIQQVVRGDSAAYFCASSPSRQGNTGELFFGEGSRLTVL.

V gene TRBV14 combines with J gene TRBJ2-7; D may be TRBD1 (6 bases). V was cut by 2 bases and J by 7 bases, with 21 bases left in between. The CDR3 is 16 amino acids. Germline CDR1 is SGHDN and CDR2 is FVKESK. In nucleotides, the CDR3 is TGTGCCAGCAGCCAAAAACAGGGCCTCAGGGCGAGTGAGCAGTACTTC. It yields the protein CASSQKQGLRASEQYF. The full variable domain, completed using reference TRBV14 and TRBJ2-7, is EAGVTQFPSHSVIEKGQTVTLRCDPISGHDNLYWYRRVMGKEIKFLLHFVKESKQDESGMPNNRFLAERTGGTYSTLKVQPAELEDSGVYFCASSQKQGLRASEQYFGPGTRLTVT.

The V call is TRBV20-1, the J call TRBJ2-1; 8 bases map to TRBD2. The V gene end was trimmed by 6 bases and the J gene end by 13 bases; junction bases not matched to a gene: 8. Germline-derived CDR1 and CDR2 are DFQATT and SNEGSKA (reference sequence). The CDR3 runs 11 residues. CDR3 sequence (DNA): TGCAGTGCAAAAGCGGGAGCACTTCAGTTCTTC. Its protein is CSAKAGALQFF.

This clone was seen a few times. A junction end diverges from the germline sequence, so it may reflect a read error. The J gene is TRBJ2-3, the V gene TRBV7-9; 12 bases map to TRBD2. The CDR3 spans 16 residues. Germline V gives CDR1 SEHNR, CDR2 FQNEAQ (reference sequence). CDR3 residues: CSSSLGTSGSTDTQYF. In DNA, the CDR3 is TGTTCCAGCAGCTTAGGGACTAGCGGGAGCACAGATACGCAGTATTTT.

The CDR3, as DNA: TGTGCCAGCAGCACCTTCCCGACTAGCGGACCTTCCGAGCAGTACTTC. Translation: CASSTFPTSGPSEQYF. The chain is built from TRBV11-2 and TRBJ2-7; 9 positions agree with TRBD2. Germline-derived CDR1 and CDR2 are SGHAT and FQNNGV. V shed 5 bases, J shed 6 bases, and the junction held 14 bases outside the gene matches. This CDR3 has 16 residues.

V gene TRBV10-3 combines with J gene TRBJ2-5, with 7 bases identical to TRBD1. Germline CDR1 ENHRY, CDR2 SYGVKD. Germline trimming cut 10 bases from V and 5 bases from J; bases unmatched to any gene: 10. The CDR3 loop spans 13 amino acids. The CDR3 coding sequence is TGTGCCACCGATCCAGGGGGATGGGAGACCCAGTACTTC. Encoded protein: CATDPGGWETQYF.

V gene TRBV6-1 combines with J gene TRBJ2-2, with TRBD2 as a possible D gene (5 bases). CDR3 size: 13 residues. Germline CDR1 and CDR2: MNHNS and SASEGT. V was cut by 9 bases and J by 0 bases, with 8 bases left in between. The CDR3, as DNA: TGTGCCAGTCCACTAGCGAACACCGGGGAGCTGTTTTTT. Translation gives CASPLANTGELFF.

The rearrangement joins TRBV29-1 to TRBJ2-1; D may be TRBD1 (6 bases). This CDR3 contains 13 residues. Germline lookup yields CDR1 SQVTM and CDR2 ANQGSEA. V shed 2 bases and J shed 8 bases, with 13 bases lying between them. In DNA, the CDR3 is TGCAGCGTTGAACCCCTTGGGGGCGATGAGCAGTTCTTC. Protein product: CSVEPLGGDEQFF.

V is TRBV19 and J is TRBJ2-1; no reliable D call. Germline V lookup: CDR1 LNHDA, CDR2 SQIVND (reference sequence). The CDR3 consists of 14 residues. V was trimmed by 4 bases and J by 0 bases, leaving 7 bases between them. The CDR3 sequence is CASSSTSSYNEQFF. CDR3 in DNA: TGTGCCAGTAGTAGCACGAGCTCCTACAATGAGCAGTTCTTC.